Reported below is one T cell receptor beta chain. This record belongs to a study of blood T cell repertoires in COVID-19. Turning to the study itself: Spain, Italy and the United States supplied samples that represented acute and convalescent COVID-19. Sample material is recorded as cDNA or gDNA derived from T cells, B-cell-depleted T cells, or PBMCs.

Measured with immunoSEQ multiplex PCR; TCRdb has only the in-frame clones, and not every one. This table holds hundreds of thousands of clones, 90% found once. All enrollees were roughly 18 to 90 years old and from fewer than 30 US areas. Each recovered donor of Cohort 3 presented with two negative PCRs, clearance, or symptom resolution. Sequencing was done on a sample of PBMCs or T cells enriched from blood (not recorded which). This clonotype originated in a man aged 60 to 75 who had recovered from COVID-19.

CDR3 amino acids: CASSSAAGVYEQYF. Here the CDR3 DNA reads TGCGCCAGCAGCTCCGCAGCGGGGGTGTACGAGCAGTACTTC. The chain joins TRBV5-1 to TRBJ2-7, with TRBD2 matching 8 bases. The V segment lost 3 bases and the J segment 4 bases; nucleotides outside the gene matches: 6. This CDR3 region has 14 residues. Germline CDR1 is SGHRS and CDR2 is YFSETQ.